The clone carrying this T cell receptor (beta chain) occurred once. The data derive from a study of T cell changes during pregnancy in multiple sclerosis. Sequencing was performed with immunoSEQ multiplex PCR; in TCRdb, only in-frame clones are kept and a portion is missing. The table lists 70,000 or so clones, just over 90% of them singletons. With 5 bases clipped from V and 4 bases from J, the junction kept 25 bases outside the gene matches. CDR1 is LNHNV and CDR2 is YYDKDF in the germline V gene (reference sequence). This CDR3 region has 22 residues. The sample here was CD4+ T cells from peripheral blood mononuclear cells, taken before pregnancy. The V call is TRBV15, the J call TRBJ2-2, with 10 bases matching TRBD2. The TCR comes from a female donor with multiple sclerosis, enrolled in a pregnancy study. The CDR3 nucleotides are TGTGCCACCAGCTCAACCTGGGGGTCTAGCGGGGGCCAACCCGCGGGCACCGGGGAGCTGTTTTTT. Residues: CATSSTWGSSGGQPAGTGELFF.